This note documents a single T cell receptor beta chain sequence. MiXCR reprocessed the PCR reads for TCRdb. The sample has 15,000 to 20,000 clones, roughly 23% seen once. These data originate in a study of metastatic and nonmetastatic thyroid tumors. The CDR3 length is 12 residues. The V gene's germline CDR1 is GTSNPN and CDR2 SVGIG (reference sequence). V lost 4 bases and J lost 3, with 10 bases in between. Until they underwent thyroid surgery, no patient had received any treatment. This sequence joins TRBV30 and TRBJ2-7; D gene uncertain. Input material: adjacent normal tissue. The clonotype was recovered from a female donor with papillary thyroid cancer or a benign thyroid nodule (not recorded which). Some clones in this sample may be carry-over from other donors' samples. CDR3 in amino acids: CAWKSDRYEQYF. Here the CDR3 DNA reads TGTGCCTGGAAATCAGACCGCTACGAGCAGTACTTC.